This T cell receptor (beta chain) is from a study of blood T cell repertoires in COVID-19. Study context: Acute-phase and convalescent COVID-19 samples originated in the United States, Italy and Spain. The analysed material was cDNA or gDNA that came from T cells, B-cell-depleted T cells, or PBMCs.

CDR3 size: 15 residues. Germline V gene sequence: CDR1 GTSNPN, CDR2 SVGIG (reference sequence). Losses at the gene ends were 4 bases for V and 3 bases for J; bases not matched to a gene: 9. The authors' processing: Counts of nucleated cells, estimated from reference gene primer amplification, were obtained. Assay used: immunoSEQ multiplex PCR; TCRdb lists only in-frame clones, some missing. The DNA was the basis for D and trimming; V, J and clone size are from that table. The data contain 200,000 to 250,000 clones, roughly 80% of them singletons. Sequencing was done on a sample of peripheral blood. The rearrangement joins TRBV30 to TRBJ1-1; TRBD1 matches 9 bases. This TCR was sampled from a woman aged 50 to 60 with acute or convalescent COVID-19. The CDR3 nucleotides are TGTGCCTGGACCAGGGACAGGGCAGGGGACACTGAAGCTTTCTTT. It codes for CAWTRDRAGDTEAFF.